Listed below are T cell receptor beta chains from one sample, sequenced in a study of T-cell reconstitution after alpha-beta-depleted transplantation in children. TCRdb re-derived calls from the PCR reads in MiXCR, one entry per CDR3 protein. The table lists 300,000 or so distinct CDR3 sequences, around 25% of them singletons. The sequenced sample was PBMCs, mostly from graft donor cells, obtained 180 days after TCRalphabeta/CD19-depleted stem cell transplant. These receptors were taken from a male patient aged 10-17 years who had a stem cell transplant for acute lymphoblastic leukemia, so the T cells may come from the graft donor. Each CDR3 is given with its conserved first and last residue. D genes are given only for firm matches. Clone size is shown for a subset of rows, as once, few, many or a class of expanded clone.

CDR3nt	CDR3aa	abundance	d_gene	j_gene	v_gene	len
TGCGCCAGCAGCTTGGTGACATGGGGTCGATCCGAGCAGTACTTC	CASSLVTWGRSEQYF	many	NA	TRBJ2-7	TRBV5-1	15
TGCAGCGTCCTAGGGGGCTTTACGTACGAGCAGTACTTC	CSVLGGFTYEQYF	few	TRBD1	TRBJ2-7	TRBV29-1	13
TGCGCCAGCAGCTTATACGGGAGCCCCTACGAGCAGTACTTC	CASSLYGSPYEQYF	NA	NA	TRBJ2-7	TRBV5-1	14
TGTGCCAGCATTCGGGTTCGGCGGAGCACAGATACGCAGTATTTT	CASIRVRRSTDTQYF	NA	NA	TRBJ2-3	TRBV12-3/TRBV12-4	15
TGTGCCAGCAGAATACGACTAGCGGGCTACAATGAGCAGTTCTTC	CASRIRLAGYNEQFF	NA	TRBD2	TRBJ2-1	TRBV6-1	15
TGTGCCATCAGGCTAGCGGGGACAGATACGCAGTATTTT	CAIRLAGTDTQYF	few	TRBD2	TRBJ2-3	TRBV10-3	13
TGTGCCAGCAGCTTCCCCGGGTCCAACACTGAAGCTTTCTTT	CASSFPGSNTEAFF	few	NA	TRBJ1-1	TRBV7-8	14
TGTGCCAGCAGCTTAAGCCTAGCGAGCGATGAGCAGTTCTTC	CASSLSLASDEQFF	few	NA	TRBJ2-1	TRBV7-3	14
TGTGCCAGCAGCTTAGCATCTCTACCGGCGGTCCGCCCCACTCGAGAGAACACCGGGGAGCTGTTTTTT	CASSLASLPAVRPTRENTGELFF	few	NA	TRBJ2-2	TRBV11-2	23
TGCGCCAGCAGTGAGTCGACAGGGTGGGCGACCCAGTACTTC	CASSESTGWATQYF	many	TRBD1	TRBJ2-5	TRBV10-1	14
TGTGCCAGCACCCTAGGGGGACTAGCTAGGAATGAGCAGTTCTTC	CASTLGGLARNEQFF	few	TRBD2	TRBJ2-1	TRBV12-3/TRBV12-4	15
TGTGCCAGCAGCCGGGACAGCGAGGAGACCCAGTACTTC	CASSRDSEETQYF	NA	TRBD1	TRBJ2-5	TRBV5-5	13
TGCAGTGCTAGACAGGGAACAGGATCACCCCTCCACTTT	CSARQGTGSPLHF	few	NA	TRBJ1-6	TRBV20-1	13
TGTGCCAGCAGTTCCACGGCCCGGGCGCAGTATTTT	CASSSTARAQYF	many	NA	TRBJ2-3	TRBV27	12
TGTGCCACCAGTGATTCGCGGACAGGGGGCTGGAATCAGCCCCAGCATTTT	CATSDSRTGGWNQPQHF	many	TRBD1	TRBJ1-5	TRBV24-1	17
TGTGCCACCAGTGATTTTTCCACCCGAGTCGCACAGAAAGATACGCAGTATTTT	CATSDFSTRVAQKDTQYF	NA	NA	TRBJ2-3	TRBV24-1	18
TGCAGTGCTAGAGGCATTGGCATTAACGATGAGCAGTTCTTC	CSARGIGINDEQFF	few	NA	TRBJ2-1	TRBV20-1	14
TGTGCCATCAGTGAGGGGAAGGAGAGCCACGAGCAGTACTTC	CAISEGKESHEQYF	NA	NA	TRBJ2-7	TRBV10-3	14
NA	CASSSSWREQYF	NA	NA	TRBJ2-7	TRBV5-1	12
TGCAGTGCTAGAATAATCGGGGGGCCCTACGAGCAGTACTTC	CSARIIGGPYEQYF	NA	NA	TRBJ2-7	TRBV20-1	14
TGTGCCAGCAGCTTCGGGTACACTAAGTACCAAGAGACCCAGTACTTC	CASSFGYTKYQETQYF	few	NA	TRBJ2-5	TRBV7-9	16
TGTGCCAGCAGTAAGGGACAGGGGGCGCGTATAGATACGCAGTATTTT	CASSKGQGARIDTQYF	NA	TRBD1	TRBJ2-3	TRBV6-1	16
TGTGCCAGCAGTTTATTGGTAGGATTCCAAGAGACCCAGTACTTC	CASSLLVGFQETQYF	NA	NA	TRBJ2-5	TRBV12-3/TRBV12-4	15
TGCGCCAGCAGCTCCGGACTAGCGGCTCGGAATGAGCAGTTCTTC	CASSSGLAARNEQFF	few	TRBD2	TRBJ2-1	TRBV5-1	15
TGTGCCAGCAGCTTAAGGCTAGCGGGAGACAATGAGCAGTTCTTC	CASSLRLAGDNEQFF	few	TRBD2	TRBJ2-1	TRBV7-3	15
TGCGGGGTTGGGCTAGCGGCGAACGAGCAGTACTTC	CGVGLAANEQYF	many	TRBD2	TRBJ2-7	TRBV29-1	12
TGTGCCAGCAGTTCTGAGGGAGCCCCGGAGGGCTACACCTTC	CASSSEGAPEGYTF	few	NA	TRBJ1-2	TRBV12-3/TRBV12-4	14